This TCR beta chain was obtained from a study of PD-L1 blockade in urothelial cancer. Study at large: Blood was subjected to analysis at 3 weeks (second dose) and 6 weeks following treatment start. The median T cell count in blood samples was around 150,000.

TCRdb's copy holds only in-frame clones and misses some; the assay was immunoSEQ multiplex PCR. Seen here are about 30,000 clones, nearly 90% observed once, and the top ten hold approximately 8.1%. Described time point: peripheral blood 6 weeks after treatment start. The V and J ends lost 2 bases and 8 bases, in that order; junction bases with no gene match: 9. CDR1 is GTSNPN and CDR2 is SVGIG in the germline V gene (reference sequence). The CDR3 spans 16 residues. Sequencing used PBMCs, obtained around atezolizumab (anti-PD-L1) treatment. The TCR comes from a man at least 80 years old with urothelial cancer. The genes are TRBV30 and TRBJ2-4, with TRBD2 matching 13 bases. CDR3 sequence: CAWSRTSGRTRDIQYF. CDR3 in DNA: TGTGCCTGGAGTAGGACTAGCGGGAGAACTAGGGACATTCAGTACTTC.